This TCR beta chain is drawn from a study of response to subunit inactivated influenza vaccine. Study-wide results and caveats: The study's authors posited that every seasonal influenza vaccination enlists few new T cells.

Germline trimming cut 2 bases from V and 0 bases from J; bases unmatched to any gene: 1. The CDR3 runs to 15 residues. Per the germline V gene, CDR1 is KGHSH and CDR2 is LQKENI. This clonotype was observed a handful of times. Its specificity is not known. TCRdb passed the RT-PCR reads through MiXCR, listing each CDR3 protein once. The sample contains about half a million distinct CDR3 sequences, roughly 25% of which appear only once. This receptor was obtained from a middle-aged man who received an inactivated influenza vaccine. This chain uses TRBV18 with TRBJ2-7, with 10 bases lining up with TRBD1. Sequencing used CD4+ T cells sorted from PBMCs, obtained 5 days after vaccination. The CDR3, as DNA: TGTGCCAGCTCACCAAGACAGGGGGCCTCCTACGAGCAGTACTTC. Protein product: CASSPRQGASYEQYF.